Listed below are T cell receptor beta chains from one sample, sequenced in a study of blood T cell repertoires in COVID-19. The assay was immunoSEQ multiplex PCR, and TCRdb's table has in-frame clones only and misses some. The data show about 300,000 clones, with around nine tenths seen just once and less than 6% held by the top ten. Sequencing was done on a sample of PBMCs or T cells enriched from blood (not recorded which). The source of these receptors is a woman in her twenties or thirties who had recovered from COVID-19. Each CDR3 is given with its conserved first and last residue. The order of the fields is J gene, V gene, D gene, clone size, CDR3 protein, CDR3 DNA. A D gene is named only where the DNA matches it firmly. Clone size, where shown, is once, few, many, or a class for clones that have expanded.

>TRBJ2-2|TRBV5-5|TRBD1|-
CASSPLGQGDTGELFF
TGTGCCAGCAGCCCCCTTGGACAGGGCGACACCGGGGAGCTGTTTTTT
>TRBJ2-7|TRBV11-3|-|once
CASSTRSYEQYF
TGTGCCAGCAGCACCCGGTCCTACGAGCAGTACTTC
>TRBJ1-3|TRBV11-2|-|-
CASSPNPGGVNTIYF
TGTGCCAGCAGCCCGAATCCGGGGGGGGTGAACACCATATATTTT
>TRBJ1-1|TRBV9|TRBD1|few
CASSARQGIMNTEAFF
TGTGCCAGCAGCGCCCGACAGGGGATCATGAACACTGAAGCTTTCTTT
>TRBJ2-7|TRBV7-3|TRBD1|-
CASSYGTGEGEQYF
TGTGCCAGCAGCTACGGGACAGGGGAAGGCGAGCAGTACTTC
>TRBJ1-2|TRBV2|-|once
CASRENYGYTF
TGTGCCAGCAGGGAGAACTATGGCTACACCTTC
>TRBJ1-2|TRBV3-1/TRBV3-2|TRBD1|-
CASSSQTGRDGYTF
TGTGCCAGCAGCTCCCAGACAGGGCGAGATGGCTACACCTTC
>TRBJ1-1|TRBV3-1/TRBV3-2|-|-
CASGPTVNTEAFF
TGTGCCAGCGGGCCCACAGTGAACACTGAAGCTTTCTTT
>TRBJ1-5|TRBV10-3|-|once
CAISDRQVGQPQHF
TGTGCCATCAGTGATCGACAGGTAGGGCAGCCCCAGCATTTT
>TRBJ1-2|TRBV5-6|-|-
CASSLGGLNNYGYTF
TGTGCCAGCAGCTTGGGTGGGCTGAATAACTATGGCTACACCTTC
>TRBJ2-7|TRBV21-1|-|-
CASSNTDRGSYEQYF
TGTGCCAGCAGCAATACCGACAGGGGCTCCTACGAGCAGTACTTC
>TRBJ1-2|TRBV7-9|-|-
CASSLGQGLYGYTF
TGTGCCAGCAGCTTAGGGCAGGGCCTCTATGGCTACACCTTC
>TRBJ1-4|TRBV7-6|-|-
CASSLAQGGGEKLFF
TGTGCCAGCAGCTTAGCACAGGGAGGGGGAGAAAAACTGTTTTTT